Sequencing of this TCR beta chain was carried out in a study of PD-1 blockade in classical Hodgkin lymphoma (dated by TCRdb to the early 2020s). Background for the entire study: The study used CyTOF and TCR beta sequencing to define a peripheral blood immune signature of response to PD-1 blockade in classical Hodgkin lymphoma. Overall results and qualifications from the work: The study was limited to a single clinical trial cohort, and causes of repertoire differences, possibly disease activity or prior therapy, remained undefined. Baseline TCR diversity was reported to be lower in newly diagnosed patients than in healthy donors and to be lower still in relapsed/refractory patients.

Genomic DNA was extracted with the Qiagen DNeasy kit from unsorted PBMCs and from negatively selected CD4+ and CD8+ fractions. TCR beta CDR3 regions were amplified by immunoSEQ multiplex PCR using primers annealing to V and J segments. A synthetic immune receptor repertoire was used to minimize amplification bias, and remaining bias was computationally removed after sequencing. As for how the authors treated the data: Custom Python scripts were used to quantify repertoire diversity as the Shannon entropy index. The unsorted, CD4+ and CD8+ repertoires were each analyzed separately, with the exception of combined analyses, where CD4+ and CD8+ sequences were merged in silico. Held by TCRdb, this immuneACCESS table contains in-frame sequences only and omits some clones. Under half of the omission traces to an unresolved V gene where checked; the cause of the rest is unknown. That table is the source of V, J and clone size, and D and trimming were worked out from the DNA. In all, the sample holds fewer than 9,500 clones, and about 90% of those were seen once. The leading ten clones occupy roughly 8% of the sample.

Comment on this clone: Its cognate antigen has yet to be identified. No quality values exist for individual bases; no much larger clone is one base distant.

Per the publication, the time point label means: newly diagnosed, previously untreated cHL patient sample. CD8+ T cells were purified from thawed PBMCs by magnetic negative selection with a Miltenyi CD8+ T cell isolation kit. As a comparison group for the relapsed/refractory trial patients, PBMCs from patients with newly diagnosed, previously untreated classical Hodgkin lymphoma were sequenced. After peripheral blood was drawn into 8 mL Vacutainer Cell Preparation Tubes, PBMCs were isolated by centrifugation and then cryopreserved. Purified CD4+ and CD8+ fractions were prepared only for cases in which an additional PBMC sample was available. Magnetically labelled cells were depleted on LS columns in a quadroMACS separator, and the flow-through was collected as the purified fraction. This receptor was taken from a human donor with classical Hodgkin lymphoma. Sequenced: CD8+ T cells from blood.

The CDR3 sequence is CASSHRDRNSPLHF. The bases are TGTGCCAGCAGTCATCGGGACAGGAATTCACCCCTCCACTTT. The chain employs TRBV27 and TRBJ1-6; 8 junctional bases match TRBD1. Sequences MNHEY (CDR1) and SMNVEV (CDR2) are obtained from the germline V gene (reference sequence). The CDR3, from cysteine to phenylalanine, totals 14 residues. The only DNA kept is the CDR3, 42 bases in frame from the first base. Ends trimmed: V by 5 bases, J by 7 bases; bases unmatched to a gene: 4.